Below, one T cell receptor (beta chain) is given with its context. TCRdb's copy holds only in-frame clones and misses some; the assay was immunoSEQ multiplex PCR. The profile shows about 30,000 clones, around 89% of them singletons. Documented time point: peripheral blood 6 weeks after treatment start. Unmatched junction bases numbered 4, after V lost 3 bases and J lost 4 bases. The CDR3 totals 15 residues. The germline V gene encodes CDR1 MNHEY and CDR2 SMNVEV (reference sequence). These data belong to a study of PD-L1 blockade in urothelial cancer. The receptor was derived from an older man with urothelial cancer. Sequenced here: PBMCs, sampled around atezolizumab (anti-PD-L1) treatment. This chain links TRBV27 with TRBJ2-1; TRBD1 agrees at 9 bases. CDR3 nucleotide sequence: TGTGCCAGCAGTTTGACCGGGACAGGGTACAATGAGCAGTTCTTC. Residues: CASSLTGTGYNEQFF.